Sequencing of this TCR beta chain was carried out in a study of T cells in Graves' hyperthyroidism and ophthalmopathy (dated 2019 in TCRdb). With respect to the entire study: To identify TCR V-J signatures that set the groups apart, the researchers used a discovery cohort of more than 95 patients, made up of 40 to 45 with Graves' ophthalmopathy and 55 to 65 with stable Graves' hyperthyroidism. The paper reports TCR Vbeta CDR3 sequencing of 130 to 150 peripheral blood samples: under 45 ophthalmopathy, approximately 74 hyperthyroidism and roughly 17 progressor patients. Prospective prediction of ophthalmopathy was tested in an independent validation cohort of 18 to 20 hyperthyroidism patients and around 16 patients who later progressed to ophthalmopathy. The roughly 94 discovery patients were randomly divided into training and test sets at a 7:3 ratio. After blood sampling, hyperthyroidism patients were treated with methimazole at a starting dose of 30 mg daily, and ophthalmopathy patients were treated with high-dose intravenous methylprednisolone. The study also compared thyroid tissue and blood T-cell repertoires from roughly six Graves' hyperthyroidism patients.

The research as a whole found: During validation, the model predicted progression to ophthalmopathy a median of around 7 months ahead of onset, with approximately 70% sensitivity and almost 75% specificity. No statistical method was used to fix the sample size in advance, and group allocation was not hidden from the investigators. Blood samples also contained most of the expanded thyroid clonotypes (frequency above 0.001), which suggests that blood repertoires may reflect thyroid immune responses. In cross-validation, a model built on a 13 V-J signature told ophthalmopathy apart from stable hyperthyroidism with less than 90% sensitivity and about 81% specificity, and in testing the same model reached 80%/75%.

Patients with uncontrolled infections, other autoimmune diseases, pregnancy or lactation were excluded. Diagnoses were based on clinical symptoms, serum thyroxine and TRAb, thyroid ultrasound and orbital computed tomography. Total RNA was extracted with Trizol reagent, and quality was checked on an Agilent 2100 Bioanalyzer. This clonotype turned up a few times. Its antigen remains unidentified. There are no base qualities to consult, and no much larger clone falls within one base. The CDR3 numbers 14 residues from cysteine through phenylalanine. The only DNA kept is the CDR3, 42 bases in frame from the first base. The CDR1 and CDR2 encoded by the germline V gene (reference sequence) are LNHNV and YYDKDF. Deletion took 2 bases off V and 2 bases off J, with a span of 10 bases between the germline ends. The TCR beta CDR3 regions were amplified from RNA transcripts. The TCR CDR3 was subjected to a first round of RT-PCR using the HTBI primer set and the Qiagen OneStep RT-PCR kit. Libraries were constructed in a second round of multiplex PCR, after which size selection and purification were performed. Sequencing of the libraries was done on an Illumina HiSeq2000 using paired-end 100 bp reads. In the authors' own workflow: SOAPnuke was used to process the raw data, removing reads that contained adapters or uncalled bases, had a mean Phred below 15, or lacked an exact match to the constant primer or identifier. COPE v1.2.5 was used to merge the high-quality paired reads, and each unique nucleotide sequence was defined as a clonotype. MiTCR v1.1 was used to align the clonotypes against IMGT TRBV, TRBD and TRBJ reference segments. The analysis was restricted to V-J combinations with a frequency above 0.0001, which together covered 99% to 99.2% of the repertoires. A TCS score was defined as the ratio of F50 (clonal expansion) to E x V (chaos), with BLOSUM62-based TCRdist applied between CDR3 peptides within each V-J. Welch's t-statistics and random forest reduced roughly 540 V-J features to some 14, which were used in a naive Bayes classifier (R e1071). The Morisita-Horn index was used to measure how similar the thyroid and blood repertoires were. Using fastp at Q25 and MiXCR, TCRdb reprocessed the public reads and kept productive beta chains. Each CDR3 protein gets just one entry, which takes the most common genes and DNA from the rows behind it. These V and J calls are TCRdb output, not the study's own analysis. A total of roughly 570,000 distinct CDR3 sequences appear in this sample, around 45% of them only once. The top ten clones comprise 15% to 20% of the sample.

This receptor was obtained from an adult woman with Graves' disease, either hyperthyroidism or ophthalmopathy (not recorded which). The receptor chain draws on TRBV15 and TRBJ2-7, with the D gene uncertain. Sequenced input: peripheral blood or thyroid tissue (not recorded which). The nucleotide sequence is given as TGTGCCACCAGCAGACGAGAAGCACCCTACGAGCAGTACTTC. Translation gives CATSRREAPYEQYF.